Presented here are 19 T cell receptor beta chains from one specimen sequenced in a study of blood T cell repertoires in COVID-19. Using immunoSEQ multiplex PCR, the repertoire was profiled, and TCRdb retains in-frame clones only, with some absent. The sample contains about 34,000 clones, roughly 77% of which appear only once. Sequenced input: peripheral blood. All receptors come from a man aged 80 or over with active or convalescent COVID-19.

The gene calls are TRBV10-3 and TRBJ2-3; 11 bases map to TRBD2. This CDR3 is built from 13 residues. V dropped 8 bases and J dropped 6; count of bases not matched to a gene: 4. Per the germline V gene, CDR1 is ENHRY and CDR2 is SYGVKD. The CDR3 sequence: CAIGGTSGDTQYF. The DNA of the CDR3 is TGTGCCATCGGCGGGACTAGCGGCGATACGCAGTATTTT.

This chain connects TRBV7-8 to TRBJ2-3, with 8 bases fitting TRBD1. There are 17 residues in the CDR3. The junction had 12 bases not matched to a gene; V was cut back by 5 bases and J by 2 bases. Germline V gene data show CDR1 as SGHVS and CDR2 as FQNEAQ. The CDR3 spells CASSAYHRGSLTDTQYF. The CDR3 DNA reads TGTGCCAGCAGCGCTTACCACAGGGGGTCCCTCACAGATACGCAGTATTTT.

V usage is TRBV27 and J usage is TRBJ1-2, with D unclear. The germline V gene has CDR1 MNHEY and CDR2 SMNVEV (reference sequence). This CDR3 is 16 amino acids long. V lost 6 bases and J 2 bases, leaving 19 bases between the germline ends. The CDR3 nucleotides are TGTGCCAGCAGGGCCTTAGTCGGCGGAGGGAACTATGGCTACACCTTC. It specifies CASRALVGGGNYGYTF.

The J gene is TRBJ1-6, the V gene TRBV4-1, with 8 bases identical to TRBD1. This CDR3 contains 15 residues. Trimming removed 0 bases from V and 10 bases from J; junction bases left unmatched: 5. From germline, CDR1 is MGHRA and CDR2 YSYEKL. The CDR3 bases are TGCGCCAGCAGCCAAGAATCCACAGGGGGGTCACCCCTCCACTTT. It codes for CASSQESTGGSPLHF.

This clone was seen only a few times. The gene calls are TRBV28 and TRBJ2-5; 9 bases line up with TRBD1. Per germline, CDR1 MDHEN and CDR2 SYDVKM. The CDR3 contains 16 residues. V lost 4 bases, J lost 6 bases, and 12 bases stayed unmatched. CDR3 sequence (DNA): TGTGCCAGCAGTTCCCCAAGACAGGGGGAGGTAAAGACCCAGTACTTC. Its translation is CASSSPRQGEVKTQYF. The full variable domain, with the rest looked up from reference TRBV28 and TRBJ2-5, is DVKVTQSSRYLVKRTGEKVFLECVQDMDHENMFWYRQDPGLGLRLIYFSYDVKMKEKGDIPEGYSVSREKKERFSLILESASTNQTSMYLCASSSPRQGEVKTQYFGPGTRLLVL.

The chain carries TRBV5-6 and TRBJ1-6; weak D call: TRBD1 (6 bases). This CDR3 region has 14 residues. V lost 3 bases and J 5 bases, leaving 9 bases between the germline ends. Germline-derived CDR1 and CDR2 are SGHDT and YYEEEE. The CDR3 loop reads CASSSGQNNSPLHF. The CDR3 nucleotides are TGTGCCAGCAGCTCCGGACAGAATAATTCACCCCTCCACTTT.

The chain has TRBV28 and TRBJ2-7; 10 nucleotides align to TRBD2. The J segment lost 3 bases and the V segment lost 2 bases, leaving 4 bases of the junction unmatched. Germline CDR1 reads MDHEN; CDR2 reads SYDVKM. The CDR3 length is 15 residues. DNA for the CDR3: TGTGCCAGCAGTTTAACTAGCGGGACAGTCTACGAGCAGTACTTC. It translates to CASSLTSGTVYEQYF.

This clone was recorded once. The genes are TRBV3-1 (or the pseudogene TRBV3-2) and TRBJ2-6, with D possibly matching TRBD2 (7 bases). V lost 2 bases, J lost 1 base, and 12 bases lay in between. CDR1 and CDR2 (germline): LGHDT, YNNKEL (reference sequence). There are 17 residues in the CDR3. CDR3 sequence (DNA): TGTGCCAGCAGCCAACGCGGGGGCTGGTCTGGGGCCAACGTCCTGACTTTC. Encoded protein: CASSQRGGWSGANVLTF.

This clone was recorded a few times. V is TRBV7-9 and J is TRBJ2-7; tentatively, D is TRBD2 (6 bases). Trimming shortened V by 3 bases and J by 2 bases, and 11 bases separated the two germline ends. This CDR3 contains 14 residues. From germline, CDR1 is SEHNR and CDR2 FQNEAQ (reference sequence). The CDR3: CASSFSGETYEQYF. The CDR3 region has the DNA TGTGCCAGCAGCTTCTCGGGAGAAACCTACGAGCAGTACTTC.

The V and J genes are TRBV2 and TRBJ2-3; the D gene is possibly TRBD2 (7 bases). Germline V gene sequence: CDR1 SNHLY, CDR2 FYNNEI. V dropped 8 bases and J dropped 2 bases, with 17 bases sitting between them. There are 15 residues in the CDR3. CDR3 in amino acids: CASFIGGGNTDTQYF. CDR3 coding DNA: TGTGCCAGCTTTATCGGCGGGGGCAACACAGATACGCAGTATTTT.

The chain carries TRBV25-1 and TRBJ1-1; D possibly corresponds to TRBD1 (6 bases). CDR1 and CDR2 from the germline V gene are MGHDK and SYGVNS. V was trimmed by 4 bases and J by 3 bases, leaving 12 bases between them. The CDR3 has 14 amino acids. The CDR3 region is CASSVSRGYTEAFF. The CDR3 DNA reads TGTGCCAGCAGTGTCTCCAGGGGATACACTGAAGCTTTCTTT.

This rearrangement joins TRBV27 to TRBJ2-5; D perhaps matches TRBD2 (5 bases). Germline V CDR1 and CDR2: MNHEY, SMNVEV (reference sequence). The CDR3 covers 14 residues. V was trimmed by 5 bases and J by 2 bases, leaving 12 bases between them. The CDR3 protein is CASSNGLVQETQYF. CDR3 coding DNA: TGTGCCAGCAGTAATGGACTGGTACAAGAGACCCAGTACTTC.

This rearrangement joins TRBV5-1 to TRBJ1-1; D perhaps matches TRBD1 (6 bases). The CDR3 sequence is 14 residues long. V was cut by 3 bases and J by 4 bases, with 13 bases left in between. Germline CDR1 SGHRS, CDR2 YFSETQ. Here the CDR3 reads CASSSQGYGTEAFF. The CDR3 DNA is TGCGCCAGCAGCTCACAGGGTTATGGCACTGAAGCTTTCTTT.

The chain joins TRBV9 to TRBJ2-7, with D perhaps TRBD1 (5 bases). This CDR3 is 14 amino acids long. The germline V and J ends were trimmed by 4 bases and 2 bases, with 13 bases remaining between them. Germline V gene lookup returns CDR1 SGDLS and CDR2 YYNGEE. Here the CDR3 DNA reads TGTGCCAGCAGCTATGGCAAGGACACCTACGAGCAGTACTTC. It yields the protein CASSYGKDTYEQYF. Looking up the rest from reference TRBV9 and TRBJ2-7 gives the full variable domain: DSGVTQTPKHLITATGQRVTLRCSPRSGDLSVYWYQQSLDQGLQFLIQYYNGEERAKGNILERFSAQQFPDLHSELNLSSLELGDSALYFCASSYGKDTYEQYFGPGTRLTVT.

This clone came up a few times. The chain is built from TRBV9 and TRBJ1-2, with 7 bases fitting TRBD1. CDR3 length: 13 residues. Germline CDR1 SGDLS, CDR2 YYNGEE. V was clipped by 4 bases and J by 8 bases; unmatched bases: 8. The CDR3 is CASSQLTGRGYTF. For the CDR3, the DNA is TGTGCCAGCAGCCAACTGACAGGGAGAGGCTACACCTTC.

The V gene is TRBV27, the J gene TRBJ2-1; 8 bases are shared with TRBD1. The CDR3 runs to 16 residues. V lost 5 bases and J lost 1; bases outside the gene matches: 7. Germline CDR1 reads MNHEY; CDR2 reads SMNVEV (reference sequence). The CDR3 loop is CASSDARGPSYNEQFF. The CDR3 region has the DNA TGTGCCAGCAGTGACGCCAGGGGGCCATCCTACAATGAGCAGTTCTTC.

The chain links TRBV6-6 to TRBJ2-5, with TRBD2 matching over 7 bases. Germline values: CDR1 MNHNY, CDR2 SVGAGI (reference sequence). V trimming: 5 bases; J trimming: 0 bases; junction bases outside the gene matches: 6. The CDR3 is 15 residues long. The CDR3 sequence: CASSAGVDDQETQYF. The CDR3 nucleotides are TGTGCCAGCAGTGCGGGAGTCGATGACCAAGAGACCCAGTACTTC.

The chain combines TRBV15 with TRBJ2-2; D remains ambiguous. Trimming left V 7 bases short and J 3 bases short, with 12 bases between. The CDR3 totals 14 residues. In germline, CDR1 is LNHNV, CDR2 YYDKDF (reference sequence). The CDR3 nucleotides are TGTGCCACCAAACCCCGACATGACACCGGGGAGCTGTTTTTT. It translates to CATKPRHDTGELFF.

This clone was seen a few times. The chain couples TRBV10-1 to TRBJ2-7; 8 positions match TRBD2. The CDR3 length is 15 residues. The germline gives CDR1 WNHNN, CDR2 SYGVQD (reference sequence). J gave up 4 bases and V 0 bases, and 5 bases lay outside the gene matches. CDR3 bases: TGCGCCAGCAGTGAGTCCAGCGGGAGCGGATACGAGCAGTACTTC. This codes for CASSESSGSGYEQYF.